This T cell receptor beta chain was recovered during a study of control samples from healthy donors and cancer patients. Sequenced by immunoSEQ multiplex PCR; TCRdb stores in-frame clones only, minus some. The table records around 120,000 clones, 88% of them present only once. This sequence originates from a man aged 35 to 55 in good health. The sample was blood.

CDR3 bases: TGTGCCAGCAGCTCCCTGGATAGCGGGGGGGTATCAGATACGCAGTATTTT. It yields the protein CASSSLDSGGVSDTQYF. The chain links TRBV5-5 to TRBJ2-3; 11 bases are shared with TRBD2. Trimming cost V 3 bases and J 4 bases; bases outside gene matches: 10. Germline CDR1 SGHKS, CDR2 YYEKEE (reference sequence). The CDR3 sequence is 17 residues long. Based on the CDR3 plus reference TRBV5-5 and TRBJ2-3, the full variable domain is DAGVTQSPTHLIKTRGQQVTLRCSPISGHKSVSWYQQVLGQGPQFIFQYYEKEERGRGNFPDRFSARQFPNYSSELNVNALLLGDSALYLCASSSLDSGGVSDTQYFGPGTRLTVL.